Following are 15 T cell receptor beta chains from one sample sequenced in a study of vaccination and CD4 T cells after COVID-19. Their target antigens are unknown. Indicated treatment: approximately nine-day PBMC culture with coronavirus spike peptide pools or control peptides (ViraFEST assay). Prior to the COVID-19 pandemic (2011-2018), the unexposed donor's CD4+ T cells were collected. The Oncomine TCR Beta short-read assay sequenced DNA from cultured CD4+ T cells. TCRdb passed the PCR reads through MiXCR, listing each CDR3 protein once. This table holds some 7,700 distinct CDR3 sequences, around half found once. Sequenced input: CD4+ T cells from blood, cultured in vitro. These receptors were collected from a human donor in good health.

The table lists this clonotype with a count of one. V gene TRBV7-2 combines with J gene TRBJ1-1; no reliable D call. CDR3 length equals 14 residues. V was clipped by 5 bases and J by 4 bases, with 14 bases between them. CDR1 and CDR2 (germline): SGHTA, FQGNSA. The CDR3 nucleotides are TGTGCCAGCAGCCCGGATGGGGTGGGCACTGAAGCTTTCTTT. It is translated as CASSPDGVGTEAFF.

The chain is built from TRBV20-1 and TRBJ1-2, with 7 bases aligning to TRBD1. CDR1 and CDR2 from the germline V gene are DFQATT and SNEGSKA (reference sequence). This CDR3 contains 14 residues. V dropped 0 bases and J dropped 10; count of bases not matched to a gene: 11. The CDR3 loop reads CSARDGRQGPIYTF. Written as DNA, the CDR3 is TGCAGTGCTAGAGATGGAAGACAGGGCCCCATCTACACCTTC.

The chain carries TRBV19 and TRBJ1-6; 7 bases are a match to TRBD1. The CDR3 sequence is 17 residues long. After removal of 6 bases from V and 10 bases from J, the junction contained 18 bases not matched to a gene. The germline V gene encodes CDR1 LNHDA and CDR2 SQIVND (reference sequence). The CDR3 bases are TGTGCCAGTAGAAGGGGGCGGGGTACAAGCTTCGAATCACCCCTCCACTTT. Amino acid sequence: CASRRGRGTSFESPLHF.

This sequence joins TRBV7-9 and TRBJ1-1; TRBD1 is a possible D gene (6 bases). Germline V CDR1 and CDR2: SEHNR, FQNEAQ (reference sequence). CDR3 length: 16 residues. Trimming removed 0 bases at V and 5 bases at J, with 16 bases between. The CDR3 here is CASSLAPGAVTTEAFF. CDR3 DNA sequence: TGTGCCAGCAGCTTAGCGCCGGGGGCGGTGACTACTGAAGCTTTCTTT.

This clonotype was found a few times. The chain combines TRBV5-4 with TRBJ2-2; D perhaps matches TRBD2 (6 bases). The CDR3 contains 16 residues. Trimming removed 0 bases from V and 6 bases from J, with 15 bases in between. In germline, CDR1 is SGHNT, CDR2 YYREEE (reference sequence). The DNA of the CDR3 is TGTGCCAGCAGCTTGGGATCGGGAGTGGGTCCCGGGGAGCTGTTTTTT. Translated, it gives CASSLGSGVGPGELFF.

This clonotype was found a few times. V gene TRBV7-8 combines with J gene TRBJ2-1, with 11 bases lining up with TRBD2. The CDR3 runs 16 residues. With 1 base clipped from V and 2 bases from J, the junction kept 1 base outside the gene matches. The germline V gene has CDR1 SGHVS and CDR2 FQNEAQ. The CDR3 here is CASSLGGLAAYNEQFF. The CDR3 bases are TGTGCCAGCAGCTTAGGGGGACTAGCGGCCTACAATGAGCAGTTCTTC.

This clonotype occurred a few times. This sequence joins TRBV20-1 and TRBJ1-2, with D perhaps matching TRBD1 (5 bases). This CDR3 is built from 14 residues. The V end was cut by 1 base, the J end by 7 bases, with 16 bases between. The V gene's germline CDR1 is DFQATT and CDR2 SNEGSKA (reference sequence). CDR3 loop: CSARVGQGRSGYTF. Here the CDR3 DNA reads TGCAGTGCTAGAGTGGGGCAGGGAAGGAGTGGCTACACCTTC.

J is TRBJ1-1 and V is TRBV29-1, with 9 bases lining up with TRBD1. Germline trimming cut 6 bases from V and 0 bases from J; bases unmatched to any gene: 8. Germline V gene lookup returns CDR1 SQVTM and CDR2 ANQGSEA. The CDR3 is made up of 15 amino acids. The CDR3 sequence: CSVIPGQGMNTEAFF. The DNA of the CDR3 is TGCAGCGTAATCCCGGGACAGGGAATGAACACTGAAGCTTTCTTT.

The rearrangement links TRBV20-1 to TRBJ2-5, with 11 bases lining up with TRBD2. Germline CDR1 DFQATT, CDR2 SNEGSKA (reference sequence). The CDR3 is 14 residues long. Trimming took 1 base from V and 5 from J; bases not matched to a gene: 3. DNA for the CDR3: TGCAGTGCTAGAGGACTAGCGGGGCCGGAGACCCAGTACTTC. This translates into CSARGLAGPETQYF.

This clonotype occurred a few times. The junction departs from the called germline gene at one end, perhaps through a read error. The CDR3 DNA reads as TGTGCCAGCAGCCGCATCCGGGACAGGGGGCTCCCCTACTTC. It specifies CASSRIRDRGLPYF. The chain carries TRBV11-2 and TRBJ1-2; 12 nucleotides line up with TRBD1. Germline-derived CDR1 and CDR2 are SGHAT and FQNNGV. The CDR3 runs to 14 residues.

The chain has TRBV2 and TRBJ2-5; 8 positions match TRBD1. After removal of 6 bases from V and 2 bases from J, the junction contained 8 bases not matched to a gene. The V gene's germline CDR1 is SNHLY and CDR2 FYNNEI. The CDR3 spans 15 residues. The CDR3 DNA is TGTGCCAGCAGCTCGGACAGGGTGGCACAAGAGACCCAGTACTTC. It yields the protein CASSSDRVAQETQYF.

This clonotype was found a few times. The V call is TRBV19, the J call TRBJ2-2; D ambiguous. Trimming shortened V by 8 bases and J by 0 bases, and 13 bases separated the two germline ends. This CDR3 comprises 15 residues. Germline V gene sequence: CDR1 LNHDA, CDR2 SQIVND (reference sequence). The CDR3 nucleotides are TGTGCCAGTTCATTTTTAGGAACGAACACCGGGGAGCTGTTTTTT. Encoded protein: CASSFLGTNTGELFF.

The chain uses TRBV6-2 or TRBV6-3 and TRBJ1-2; 8 bases are a match to TRBD1. Per germline, CDR1 MNHEY and CDR2 SVGEGT. There are 15 residues in the CDR3. With 6 bases clipped from V and 0 bases from J, the junction kept 6 bases outside the gene matches. The CDR3 sequence: CASRPSGGSNYGYTF. The CDR3 DNA sequence: TGTGCCAGCAGGCCCTCAGGGGGCTCTAACTATGGCTACACCTTC.

This rearrangement joins TRBV7-9 to TRBJ1-1; D remains unclear. The germline V gene has CDR1 SEHNR and CDR2 FQNEAQ (reference sequence). Trimming left V 0 bases short and J 5 bases short, with 4 bases between. The CDR3 runs to 12 residues. The CDR3 DNA follows: TGTGCCAGCAGCTTAGCGCCGACTGAAGCTTTCTTT. This sequence encodes CASSLAPTEAFF.

This chain links TRBV7-7 with TRBJ2-7; TRBD1 aligns across 9 bases. Germline V CDR1 and CDR2: SSHAT, FNYEAQ (reference sequence). Trimming cost V 2 bases and J 6 bases; bases outside gene matches: 2. The CDR3 has 13 amino acids. The CDR3 here is CASSLRDRAEQYF. Here the CDR3 DNA reads TGTGCCAGCAGCTTACGGGACAGGGCCGAGCAGTACTTC.